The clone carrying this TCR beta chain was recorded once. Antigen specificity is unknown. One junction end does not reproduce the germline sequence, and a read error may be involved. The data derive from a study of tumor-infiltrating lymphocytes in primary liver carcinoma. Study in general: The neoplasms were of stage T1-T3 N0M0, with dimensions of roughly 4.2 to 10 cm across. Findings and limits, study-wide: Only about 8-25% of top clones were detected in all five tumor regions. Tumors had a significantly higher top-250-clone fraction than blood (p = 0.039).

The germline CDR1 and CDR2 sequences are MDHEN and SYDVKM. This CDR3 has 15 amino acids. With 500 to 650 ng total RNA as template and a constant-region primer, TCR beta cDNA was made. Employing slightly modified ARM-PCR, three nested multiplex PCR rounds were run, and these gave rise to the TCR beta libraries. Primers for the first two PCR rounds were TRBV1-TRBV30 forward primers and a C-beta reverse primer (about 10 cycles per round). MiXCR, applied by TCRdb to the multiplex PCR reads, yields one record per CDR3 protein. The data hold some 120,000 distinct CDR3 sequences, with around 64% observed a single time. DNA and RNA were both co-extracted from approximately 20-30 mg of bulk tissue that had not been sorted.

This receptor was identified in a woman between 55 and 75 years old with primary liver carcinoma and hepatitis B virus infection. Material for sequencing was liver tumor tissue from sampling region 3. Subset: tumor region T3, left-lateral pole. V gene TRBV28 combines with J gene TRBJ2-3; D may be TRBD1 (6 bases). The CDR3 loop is CASSLQQGSTYTQYF. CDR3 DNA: TGTGCCAGCAGTTTACAGCAGGGGAGCACATATACGCAGTATTTT.